These 10 T cell receptor beta chains were sequenced from one sample in a study (dated by TCRdb to the mid-2010s). The library was obtained by RT-PCR. The reads were generated on an Illumina MiSeq. TCRdb reran the public reads through fastp at Q25 and MiXCR, keeping productive beta chains. Each CDR3 protein gets just one entry, which takes the most common genes and DNA from the rows behind it. The sample table contains more than 600,000 distinct CDR3 sequences; only one count was recorded for approximately 15% of them. The top ten constitute roughly 4% of the sample. Material: memory CD4+ T cells from blood. These receptor sequences come from a female donor in good health, serving as a healthy control.

The chain recombines TRBV27 with TRBJ2-3; D tentatively reads TRBD1 or TRBD2 (5 bases each). The CDR3 has 16 residues. Germline values: CDR1 MNHEY, CDR2 SMNVEV (reference sequence). The V and J ends lost 7 bases and 4 bases respectively, with 21 bases between them. The CDR3 is CASKGTRAGISDTQYF. The CDR3 coding sequence is TGTGCCAGCAAAGGGACGCGGGCAGGGATCTCAGATACGCAGTATTTT.

This chain uses TRBV24-1 with TRBJ2-2; a possible D gene is TRBD1 (5 bases). The germline V gene has CDR1 KGHDR and CDR2 SFDVKD. CDR3 length: 12 amino acids. Trimming removed 9 bases from V and 4 bases from J, with 8 bases in between. CDR3 loop: CATGARTGELFF. The CDR3 DNA reads as TGTGCCACCGGGGCGCGCACCGGGGAGCTGTTTTTT.

In its sample, this clonotype was seen a few times. V gene TRBV20-1 combines with J gene TRBJ1-1; D might be TRBD1 (6 bases). The V end was cut by 4 bases, the J end by 0 bases, with 9 bases between. CDR3 length equals 13 residues. Germline V lookup: CDR1 DFQATT, CDR2 SNEGSKA (reference sequence). CDR3 protein: CSAIYRVNTEAFF. DNA of the CDR3: TGCAGTGCTATCTACAGGGTGAACACTGAAGCTTTCTTT.

This clonotype was counted only a few times. This chain uses TRBV20-1 with TRBJ2-1; TRBD2 matches 10 bases. Per germline, CDR1 DFQATT and CDR2 SNEGSKA (reference sequence). V was pared by 2 bases and J by 5 bases, with 6 bases of the junction left unmatched. The CDR3 extends over 15 amino acids. CDR3: CSARFASGGHNEQFF. CDR3 in DNA: TGCAGTGCTAGATTCGCTAGCGGGGGACACAATGAGCAGTTCTTC.

In this sample, this clonotype turned up a few times. The chain joins TRBV20-1 to TRBJ2-1; TRBD2 might be the D (6 bases). Trimming took off 0 bases at V and 6 bases at J, with 21 bases between the two ends. The CDR3 extends over 17 amino acids. Germline V gene sequence: CDR1 DFQATT, CDR2 SNEGSKA (reference sequence). Written as DNA, the CDR3 is TGCAGTGCTAGAGATTTCTCAGCGTCCCCCGGGGGCAATGAGCAGTTCTTC. It specifies CSARDFSASPGGNEQFF.

V and J are TRBV29-1 and TRBJ2-1; 11 bases align to TRBD1. The CDR3 runs 14 residues. In germline, CDR1 is SQVTM, CDR2 ANQGSEA. The trim removed 6 bases at V and 5 bases at J, leaving 6 bases unmatched. The CDR3 bases are TGCAGCGTCCAGAGGACAGGGGGCAACAATGAGCAGTTCTTC. Translated, it gives CSVQRTGGNNEQFF.

The chain joins TRBV7-3 to TRBJ2-1; 11 positions agree with TRBD2. The germline V gene has CDR1 SGHTA and CDR2 FQGTGA. There are 17 residues in the CDR3. With 4 bases clipped from V and 8 bases from J, the junction kept 13 bases outside the gene matches. The CDR3 sequence: CASSYTGTSGPIHEQFF. In DNA form, the CDR3 reads TGTGCCAGCAGCTACACCGGGACTAGCGGCCCTATCCATGAGCAGTTCTTC.

This clonotype has ten or more counts. The V and J genes are TRBV6-6 and TRBJ2-1; D call uncertain. Germline V gene data show CDR1 as MNHNY and CDR2 as SVGAGI (reference sequence). This CDR3 comprises 13 residues. Trimming pared 2 bases from V and 4 bases from J, leaving 6 bases between. For the CDR3, the DNA is TGTGCCAGCAGTTACGTTCCTTACAATGAGCAGTTCTTC. Protein product: CASSYVPYNEQFF.

The V call is TRBV5-1, the J call TRBJ1-1; no reliable D call. This CDR3 region has 16 residues. In germline, CDR1 is SGHRS, CDR2 YFSETQ. V shed 0 bases and J shed 0 bases, with 12 bases lying between them. The CDR3 nucleotides read TGCGCCAGCAGCTTGGATCCGACGGGCTTGAACACTGAAGCTTTCTTT. Its translation is CASSLDPTGLNTEAFF.

This clonotype was recorded at least ten times. This chain joins TRBV20-1 and TRBJ2-7; D remains unclear. V was cut by 0 bases and J by 2 bases, with 8 bases left in between. The CDR3 has 13 residues. The germline gives CDR1 DFQATT, CDR2 SNEGSKA (reference sequence). Here the CDR3 DNA reads TGCAGTGCTAGAGAAGGTGGGGCCTACGAGCAGTACTTC. Protein product: CSAREGGAYEQYF.